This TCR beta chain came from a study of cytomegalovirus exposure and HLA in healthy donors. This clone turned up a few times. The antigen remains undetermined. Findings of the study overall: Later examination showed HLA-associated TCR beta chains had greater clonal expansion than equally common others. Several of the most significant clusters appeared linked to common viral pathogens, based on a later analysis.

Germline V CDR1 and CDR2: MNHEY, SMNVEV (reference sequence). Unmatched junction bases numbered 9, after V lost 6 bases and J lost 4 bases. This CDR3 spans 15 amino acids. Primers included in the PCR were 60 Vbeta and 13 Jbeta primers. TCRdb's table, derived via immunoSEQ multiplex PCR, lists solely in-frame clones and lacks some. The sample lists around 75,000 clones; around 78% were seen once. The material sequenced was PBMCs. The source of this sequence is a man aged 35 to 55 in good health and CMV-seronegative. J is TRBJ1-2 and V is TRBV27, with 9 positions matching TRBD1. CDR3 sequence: CASRYSGTGLYGYTF. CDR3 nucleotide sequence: TGTGCCAGCAGATATTCTGGGACAGGGCTCTATGGCTACACCTTC.